This T cell receptor beta chain originates from a study of T-cell reconstitution after alpha-beta-depleted transplantation in children. There are a few counts of this clonotype. Preparation of the TCRbeta library used unique molecular identifiers. TCRdb re-analysed the PCR reads in MiXCR, keeping a single row per CDR3 protein. This sample has around 440,000 distinct CDR3 sequences, with more than 9% found just once. The sequencing here drew on PBMCs, taken before TCRalphabeta/CD19-depleted stem cell transplant. This TCR derives from a child under 10 years old with inherited bone marrow failure, due to receive a stem cell transplant.

The CDR3 region has the DNA TGCGCCAGCAGTGACGGGACAGGGGGCGCATACATTCAGTACTTC. It translates to CASSDGTGGAYIQYF. The chain is built from TRBV10-2 and TRBJ2-4; 12 bases are a match to TRBD1. With 3 bases clipped from V and 8 bases from J, the junction kept 5 bases outside the gene matches. This CDR3 is built from 15 residues. The germline CDR1 and CDR2 sequences are WSHSY and SAAADI.